This T cell receptor beta chain was identified during a study of molecular identifiers for immune sequencing clone quantification. The V gene's germline CDR1 is SEHNR and CDR2 FQNEAQ (reference sequence). The CDR3 sequence is 13 residues long. In TCRdb, the PCR reads were re-called with MiXCR into one record per CDR3 protein. This table holds 600,000 to 650,000 distinct CDR3 sequences, 15% to 20% found once. This clonotype occurred a few times. The junction departs from the called germline gene at one end, perhaps through a read error. Sorting isolated naive CD8 T cells as CD8+CD4-CCR7+CD45RA+ events.

The source of this sequence is a human donor in good health. Some libraries in this study had Jurkat cell RNA spiked in. The sample was naive CD8+ T cells from blood, with Jurkat cell RNA spiked in. Subset in this sample: FACS-sorted CD8+CD4-CCR7+CD45RA+ naive T cells. V usage is TRBV7-9 and J usage is TRBJ2-7; tentative D call: TRBD1 (6 bases). Written as DNA, the CDR3 is TGTGCCAGCAGCCCCGTGGGGGCCTACGAGCGGTACTTC. It is translated as CASSPVGAYERYF.